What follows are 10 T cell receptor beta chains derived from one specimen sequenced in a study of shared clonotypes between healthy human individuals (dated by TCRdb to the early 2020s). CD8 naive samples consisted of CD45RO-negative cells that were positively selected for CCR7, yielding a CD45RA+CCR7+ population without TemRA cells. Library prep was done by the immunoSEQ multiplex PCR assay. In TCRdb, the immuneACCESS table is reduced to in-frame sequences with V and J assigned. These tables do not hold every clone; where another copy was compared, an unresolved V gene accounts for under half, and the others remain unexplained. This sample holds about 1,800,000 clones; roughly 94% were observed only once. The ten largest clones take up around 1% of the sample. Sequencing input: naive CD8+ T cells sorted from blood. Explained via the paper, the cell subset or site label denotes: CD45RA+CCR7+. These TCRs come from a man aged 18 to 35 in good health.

CDR3: CASSLNRDTEAFF. CDR3 coding DNA: TGTGCCAGCAGCCTCAACAGGGACACTGAAGCTTTCTTT. The rearrangement uses TRBV13 and TRBJ1-1; a weak D match, TRBD1 (6 bases). Germline V gives CDR1 PRHDT, CDR2 FYEKMQ (reference sequence). The CDR3 sequence is 13 residues long. The V end lost 5 bases, the J end lost 3 bases, and 10 bases lay between the germline ends.

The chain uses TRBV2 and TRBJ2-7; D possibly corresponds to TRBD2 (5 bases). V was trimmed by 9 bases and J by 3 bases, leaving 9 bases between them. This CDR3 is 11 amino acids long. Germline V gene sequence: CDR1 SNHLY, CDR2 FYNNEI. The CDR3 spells CASGGYYEQYF. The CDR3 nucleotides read TGTGCCAGTGGAGGTTACTACGAGCAGTACTTC.

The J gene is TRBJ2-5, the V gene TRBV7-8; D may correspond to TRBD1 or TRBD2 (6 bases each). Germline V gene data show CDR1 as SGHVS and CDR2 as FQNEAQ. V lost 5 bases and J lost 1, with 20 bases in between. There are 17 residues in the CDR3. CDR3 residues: CASSPGATGDPQETQYF. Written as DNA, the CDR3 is TGTGCCAGCAGCCCAGGGGCTACGGGAGATCCCCAAGAGACCCAGTACTTC.

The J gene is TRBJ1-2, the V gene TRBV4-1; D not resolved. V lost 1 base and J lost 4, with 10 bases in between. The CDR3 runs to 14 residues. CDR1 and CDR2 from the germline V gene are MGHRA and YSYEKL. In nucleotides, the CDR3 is TGCGCCAGCAGCCAAGTGTCGGGGTTCTATGGCTACACCTTC. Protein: CASSQVSGFYGYTF.

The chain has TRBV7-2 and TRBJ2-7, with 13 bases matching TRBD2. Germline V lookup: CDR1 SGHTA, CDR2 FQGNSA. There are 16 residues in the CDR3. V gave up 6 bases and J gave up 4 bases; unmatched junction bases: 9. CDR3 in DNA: TGTGCCAGCAGTGGACTAGCGGGAGCAGGCAGTTACGAGCAGTACTTC. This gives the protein CASSGLAGAGSYEQYF. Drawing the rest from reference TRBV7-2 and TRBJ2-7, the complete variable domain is GAGVSQSPSNKVTEKGKDVELRCDPISGHTALYWYRQSLGQGLEFLIYFQGNSAPDKSGLPSDRFSAERTGGSVSTLTIQRTQQEDSAVYLCASSGLAGAGSYEQYFGPGTRLTVT.

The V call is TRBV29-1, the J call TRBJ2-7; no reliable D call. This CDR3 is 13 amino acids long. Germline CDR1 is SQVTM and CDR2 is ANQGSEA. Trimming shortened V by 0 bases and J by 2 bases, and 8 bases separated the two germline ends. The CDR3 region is CSVEDPQTYEQYF. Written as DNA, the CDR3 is TGCAGCGTTGAAGATCCACAGACCTACGAGCAGTACTTC.

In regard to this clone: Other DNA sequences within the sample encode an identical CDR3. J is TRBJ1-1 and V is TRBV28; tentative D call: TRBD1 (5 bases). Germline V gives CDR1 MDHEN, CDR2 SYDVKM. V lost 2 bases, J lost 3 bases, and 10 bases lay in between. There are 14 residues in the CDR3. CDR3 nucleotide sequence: TGTGCCAGCAGTTTAAGGGGAGTCGACACTGAAGCTTTCTTT. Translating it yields CASSLRGVDTEAFF.

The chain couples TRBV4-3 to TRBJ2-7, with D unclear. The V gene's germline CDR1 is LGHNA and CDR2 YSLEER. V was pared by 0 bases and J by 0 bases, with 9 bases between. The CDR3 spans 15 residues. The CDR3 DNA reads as TGCGCCAGCAGCCAAGATTTTCCGGGCTCCTACGAGCAGTACTTC. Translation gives CASSQDFPGSYEQYF.

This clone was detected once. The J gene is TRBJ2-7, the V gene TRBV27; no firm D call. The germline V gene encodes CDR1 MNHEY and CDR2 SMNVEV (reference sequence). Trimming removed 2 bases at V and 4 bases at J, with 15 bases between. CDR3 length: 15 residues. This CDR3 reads CASSLARSLRYEQYF. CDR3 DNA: TGTGCCAGCAGTTTAGCGCGGAGCCTTAGATACGAGCAGTACTTC.

The CDR3 sequence: CASSSTGFNEKLFF. The CDR3 bases are TGTGCCAGCAGTTCGACAGGATTTAATGAAAAACTGTTTTTT. The V call is TRBV27, the J call TRBJ1-4; D perhaps matches TRBD1 (6 bases). This CDR3 region has 14 residues. V was clipped by 4 bases and J by 4 bases, with 10 bases between them. Germline lookup yields CDR1 MNHEY and CDR2 SMNVEV (reference sequence).